Listed below are T cell receptor beta chains from one sample, sequenced in a study of CD8 T cells in ankylosing spondylitis. TCRdb independently ran MiXCR on the 5' RACE reads; one entry per CDR3 protein. The table lists tens of thousands of distinct CDR3 sequences, about 7.8% of them singletons, with over 7% in the top ten. Sequencing used blood, either unsorted or a sorted T cell fraction (not recorded which). The receptors here all came from a female donor with ankylosing spondylitis or in good health (not recorded which). Both conserved end residues are part of each CDR3. D genes are given only for firm matches. Only some rows state a clone size, as once, few, many or a class for expanded clones.

v_call: TRBV5-8
clone_size: many
j_call: TRBJ1-5
d_call: NA
cdr3_aa: CASSLGLASNQPQHF
cdr3_nt: TGTGCCAGCAGCTTGGGTTTAGCTAGCAATCAGCCCCAGCATTTT

v_call: TRBV7-2
clone_size: many
j_call: TRBJ1-1
d_call: NA
cdr3_aa: CASSWTAMPTEAFF
cdr3_nt: TGTGCCAGCAGCTGGACAGCGATGCCCACTGAAGCTTTCTTT

v_call: TRBV4-1
clone_size: many
j_call: TRBJ1-1
d_call: NA
cdr3_aa: CASSQVQGQGGAFF
cdr3_nt: TGCGCCAGCAGCCAAGTACAAGGGCAGGGCGGAGCTTTCTTT

v_call: TRBV6-1
clone_size: many
j_call: TRBJ2-1
d_call: NA
cdr3_aa: CASSENSPRVGYNEQFF
cdr3_nt: TGTGCCAGCAGTGAAAACTCGCCGAGGGTGGGGTACAATGAGCAGTTCTTC

v_call: TRBV2
clone_size: many
j_call: TRBJ1-6
d_call: NA
cdr3_aa: CASAVRRDNSPLHF
cdr3_nt: TGTGCCAGCGCCGTCCGGAGGGATAATTCACCCCTCCACTTT

v_call: TRBV20-1
clone_size: many
j_call: TRBJ1-6
d_call: TRBD1
cdr3_aa: CSVQSPGQIIGPLHF
cdr3_nt: TGCAGTGTTCAGTCGCCGGGACAGATTATAGGACCCCTCCACTTT

v_call: TRBV21-1
clone_size: many
j_call: TRBJ2-5
d_call: NA
cdr3_aa: CASSKVRASGETQYF
cdr3_nt: TGTGCCAGCAGCAAAGTCAGGGCCTCCGGGGAGACCCAGTACTTC

v_call: TRBV7-3
clone_size: NA
j_call: TRBJ2-7
d_call: NA
cdr3_aa: CASSLQPGWEQYF
cdr3_nt: TGTGCCAGCAGCTTACAACCTGGGTGGGAGCAGTACTTC

v_call: TRBV10-3
clone_size: many
j_call: TRBJ2-3
d_call: TRBD2
cdr3_aa: CAITLTSGGKDTQYF
cdr3_nt: TGTGCCATCACCCTGACTAGCGGGGGGAAAGATACGCAGTATTTT

v_call: TRBV7-8
clone_size: many
j_call: TRBJ2-2
d_call: NA
cdr3_aa: CASSPRGATGELFF
cdr3_nt: TGTGCCAGCTCCCCGCGGGGAGCAACCGGGGAGCTGTTTTTT

v_call: TRBV20-1
clone_size: medium-sized
j_call: TRBJ2-3
d_call: TRBD1
cdr3_aa: CSAPPTGVNTQYF
cdr3_nt: TGCAGTGCTCCACCCACAGGGGTAAATACGCAGTATTTT

v_call: TRBV6-4
clone_size: many
j_call: TRBJ1-1
d_call: NA
cdr3_aa: CASMKGNTEAFF
cdr3_nt: TGTGCCAGCATGAAGGGGAACACTGAAGCTTTCTTT

v_call: TRBV15
clone_size: many
j_call: TRBJ2-5
d_call: NA
cdr3_aa: CATSRDQAGLGETQYF
cdr3_nt: TGTGCCACCAGCAGAGATCAGGCAGGGCTAGGAGAGACCCAGTACTTC

v_call: TRBV12-3/TRBV12-4
clone_size: many
j_call: TRBJ2-2
d_call: NA
cdr3_aa: CASSLGGAGELFF
cdr3_nt: TGTGCCAGCAGTTTAGGGGGTGCCGGGGAGCTGTTTTTT

v_call: TRBV12-3/TRBV12-4
clone_size: many
j_call: TRBJ2-5
d_call: TRBD2
cdr3_aa: CASSPTSGGRRETQYF
cdr3_nt: TGTGCCAGCAGTCCCACTAGCGGGGGGAGACGGGAGACCCAGTACTTC

v_call: TRBV19
clone_size: many
j_call: TRBJ1-2
d_call: NA
cdr3_aa: CASSIRAAEWDYGYTF
cdr3_nt: TGTGCCAGTAGTATAAGAGCCGCCGAGTGGGACTATGGCTACACCTTC

v_call: TRBV5-1
clone_size: many
j_call: TRBJ2-2
d_call: TRBD1
cdr3_aa: CASSLETGSVYTGELFF
cdr3_nt: TGCGCCAGCAGCTTGGAGACAGGGTCCGTTTACACCGGGGAGCTGTTTTTT

v_call: TRBV29-1
clone_size: many
j_call: TRBJ2-3
d_call: TRBD1
cdr3_aa: CSAGGTGVGDTQYF
cdr3_nt: TGCAGCGCCGGCGGGACAGGGGTAGGAGATACGCAGTATTTT

v_call: TRBV29-1
clone_size: many
j_call: TRBJ1-1
d_call: NA
cdr3_aa: CSVFQGALEAFF
cdr3_nt: TGCAGCGTTTTTCAGGGAGCACTTGAAGCTTTCTTT

v_call: TRBV19
clone_size: NA
j_call: TRBJ1-1
d_call: NA
cdr3_aa: CAMSPGLQWNTEAFF
cdr3_nt: TGTGCCATGAGCCCGGGCCTTCAATGGAACACTGAAGCTTTCTTT

v_call: TRBV27
clone_size: once
j_call: TRBJ1-1
d_call: NA
cdr3_aa: CASSGNGAEAFF
cdr3_nt: TGTGCCAGCAGTGGGAATGGGGCCGAAGCTTTCTTT

v_call: TRBV7-8
clone_size: NA
j_call: TRBJ2-7
d_call: TRBD2
cdr3_aa: CASSLYETSVYEQYF
cdr3_nt: TGTGCCAGCAGCTTATATGAGACTAGCGTCTACGAGCAGTACTTC

v_call: TRBV7-8
clone_size: many
j_call: TRBJ1-1
d_call: NA
cdr3_aa: CASSQNAQSSNTEAFF
cdr3_nt: TGTGCCAGCAGCCAGAACGCACAGAGCTCGAACACTGAAGCTTTCTTT

v_call: TRBV9
clone_size: many
j_call: TRBJ2-1
d_call: NA
cdr3_aa: CASSVDPGNEQFF
cdr3_nt: TGTGCCAGCAGCGTAGATCCGGGGAATGAGCAGTTCTTC

v_call: TRBV7-2
clone_size: many
j_call: TRBJ1-2
d_call: NA
cdr3_aa: CASTQFQGYTF
cdr3_nt: TGTGCCAGCACCCAATTCCAAGGCTACACCTTC

v_call: TRBV5-1
clone_size: many
j_call: TRBJ1-2
d_call: NA
cdr3_aa: CASSLDGTTFLGYTF
cdr3_nt: TGCGCCAGCAGCTTGGACGGGACAACGTTCTTAGGCTACACCTTC

v_call: TRBV29-1
clone_size: NA
j_call: TRBJ1-1
d_call: NA
cdr3_aa: CSVVYREDWHTEAFF
cdr3_nt: TGCAGCGTTGTTTACAGGGAGGACTGGCACACTGAAGCTTTCTTT

v_call: TRBV12-3/TRBV12-4
clone_size: many
j_call: TRBJ2-2
d_call: NA
cdr3_aa: CASTSGGANTGELFF
cdr3_nt: TGTGCCAGCACCTCAGGAGGGGCGAACACCGGGGAGCTGTTTTTT

v_call: TRBV5-1
clone_size: NA
j_call: TRBJ2-6
d_call: NA
cdr3_aa: CASSLGQVPSGANVLTF
cdr3_nt: TGCGCCAGCAGCTTGGGACAGGTTCCCTCTGGGGCCAACGTCCTGACTTTC

v_call: TRBV10-3
clone_size: many
j_call: TRBJ1-1
d_call: NA
cdr3_aa: CAIGNRNTEAFF
cdr3_nt: TGTGCCATCGGAAACAGGAACACTGAAGCTTTCTTT

v_call: TRBV5-1
clone_size: NA
j_call: TRBJ2-3
d_call: NA
cdr3_aa: CASSLARGSVTDTQYF
cdr3_nt: TGCGCCAGCAGCTTGGCCAGGGGATCGGTCACAGATACGCAGTATTTT

v_call: TRBV18
clone_size: few
j_call: TRBJ1-3
d_call: NA
cdr3_aa: CASSQGSGNTIYF
cdr3_nt: TGTGCCAGCTCACAGGGCTCTGGAAACACCATATATTTT

v_call: TRBV7-9
clone_size: many
j_call: TRBJ2-1
d_call: TRBD2
cdr3_aa: CASSLGGGDYNEQFF
cdr3_nt: TGTGCCAGCAGCTTAGGCGGGGGGGACTACAATGAGCAGTTCTTC